The next 4 T cell receptor beta chains were all read from a single sample in a study of neoadjuvant anti-PD-1 for oral cavity cancer. Here immunoSEQ multiplex PCR was the method, and the copy in TCRdb shows in-frame clones only, minus some. The sample consists of approximately 72,000 clones, approximately 82% of them appearing once. Material: PBMCs, obtained before nivolumab (anti-PD-1) treatment. These receptors originate from a person aged 40 to 85 with oral cavity squamous cell carcinoma.

This sequence joins TRBV4-1 and TRBJ1-2; the D gene is possibly TRBD1 (6 bases). The CDR3 extends over 14 amino acids. The germline V and J ends were trimmed by 2 bases and 8 bases, with 15 bases remaining between them. CDR1 and CDR2 (germline): MGHRA, YSYEKL. The CDR3 coding sequence is TGCGCCAGCAGCCAAAGGGGGATCAGGACGGGCTACACCTTC. Translation gives CASSQRGIRTGYTF.

V gene TRBV25-1 combines with J gene TRBJ2-3; no clear D gene. CDR3 size: 11 residues. V lost 9 bases to trimming and J lost 2 bases, with 6 bases between them. Germline V gives CDR1 MGHDK, CDR2 SYGVNS. CDR3 nucleotide sequence: TGTGCCAGTCAGACCACAGATACGCAGTATTTT. Translation: CASQTTDTQYF.

The chain links TRBV5-1 to TRBJ2-5; possibly TRBD2 for D (5 bases). Germline CDR1 SGHRS, CDR2 YFSETQ. Trimming cost V 3 bases and J 0 bases, with 12 bases left between them. CDR3 length: 15 amino acids. CDR3 region: CASSSRGGYQETQYF. CDR3 sequence (DNA): TGCGCCAGCAGCTCTCGGGGTGGGTACCAAGAGACCCAGTACTTC.

The chain combines TRBV7-9 with TRBJ1-4; no definite D call. V was trimmed by 1 base and J by 3 bases, leaving 15 bases between them. This CDR3 contains 17 residues. Germline CDR1 SEHNR, CDR2 FQNEAQ (reference sequence). The CDR3 protein is CASSLGYSINPNEKLFF. The CDR3 DNA is TGTGCCAGCAGCTTAGGCTACAGTATTAATCCTAATGAAAAACTGTTTTTT. Complete variable domain (other parts from reference TRBV7-9 and TRBJ1-4): DTGVSQNPRHKITKRGQNVTFRCDPISEHNRLYWYRQTLGQGPEFLTYFQNEAQLEKSRLLSDRFSAERPKGSFSTLEIQRTEQGDSAMYLCASSLGYSINPNEKLFFGSGTQLSVL.